This T cell receptor (beta chain) was recovered during a study of T cell clonality in common variable immunodeficiency. Findings and limits, study-wide: What drives increased CVID clonality needs T cell subpopulation sequencing. CVID subjects had higher TCRbeta clonality than healthy controls, most marked in about a third. In common variable immunodeficiency, TCR beta chains reportedly carried fewer deletions and N-nucleotide insertions.

CVID subjects were neither ill nor on immunomodulatory or immunosuppressive medication at sampling. This CDR3 is 14 amino acids long. Germline assignment: CDR1 ENHRY and CDR2 SYGVKD. Sequenced by immunoSEQ multiplex PCR; TCRdb stores in-frame clones only, minus some. Listed here are 30,000 to 35,000 clones without any singletons, the top ten holding around 6.9%. This clone was counted many times. As yet, its antigen is unknown. The read ends 3 residues shy of where the CDR3 ends; the end is completed using the germline J gene. The same CDR3 arises from other DNA sequences in this sample as well. The gene calls are TRBV10-3 and TRBJ1-2, with D possibly matching TRBD1 (5 bases). The origin of this receptor is a human donor with common variable immunodeficiency. Sequenced material: peripheral blood mononuclear cells. Partial CDR3 DNA: TGTGCCATCAGTGAGTGGGAGGGGCGATACGGC. This codes for CAISEWEGRYG. The entire CDR3 protein reads CAISEWEGRYGYTF.